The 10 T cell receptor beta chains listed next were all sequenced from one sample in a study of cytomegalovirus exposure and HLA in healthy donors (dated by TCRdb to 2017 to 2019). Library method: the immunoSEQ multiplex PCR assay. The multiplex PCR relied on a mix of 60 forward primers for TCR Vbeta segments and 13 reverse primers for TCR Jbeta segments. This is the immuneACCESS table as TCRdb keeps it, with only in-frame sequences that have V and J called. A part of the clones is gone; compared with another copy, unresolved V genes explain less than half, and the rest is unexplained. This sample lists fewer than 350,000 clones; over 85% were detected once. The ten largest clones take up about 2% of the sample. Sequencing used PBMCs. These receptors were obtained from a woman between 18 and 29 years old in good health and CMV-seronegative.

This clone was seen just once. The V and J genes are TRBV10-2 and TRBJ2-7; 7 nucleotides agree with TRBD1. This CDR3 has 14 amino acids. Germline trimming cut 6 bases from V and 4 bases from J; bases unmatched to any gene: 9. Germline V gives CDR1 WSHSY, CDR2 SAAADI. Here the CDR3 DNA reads TGCGCCAGCAGCTCGGGACAGCTGGATTACGAGCAGTACTTC. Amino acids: CASSSGQLDYEQYF.

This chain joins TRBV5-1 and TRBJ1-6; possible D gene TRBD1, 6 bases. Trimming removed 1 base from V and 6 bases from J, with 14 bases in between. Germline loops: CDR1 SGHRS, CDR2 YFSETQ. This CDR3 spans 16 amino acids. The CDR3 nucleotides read TGCGCCAGCAGCTTGTTCCAAGGACAGCCTAATTCACCCCTCCACTTT. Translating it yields CASSLFQGQPNSPLHF.

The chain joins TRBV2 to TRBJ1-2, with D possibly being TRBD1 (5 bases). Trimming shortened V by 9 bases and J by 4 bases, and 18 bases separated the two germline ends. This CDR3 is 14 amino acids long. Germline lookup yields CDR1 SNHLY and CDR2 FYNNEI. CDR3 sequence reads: CASNREDSSYGYTF. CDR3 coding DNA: TGTGCCAGTAACAGAGAAGACAGTAGCTATGGCTACACCTTC.

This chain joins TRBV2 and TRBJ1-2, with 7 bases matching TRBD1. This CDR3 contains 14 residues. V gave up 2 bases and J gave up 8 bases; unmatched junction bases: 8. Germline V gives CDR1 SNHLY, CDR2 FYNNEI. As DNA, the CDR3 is TGTGCCAGCAGTGAATGGTTACAGGGGCGGGGCTACACCTTC. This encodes CASSEWLQGRGYTF.

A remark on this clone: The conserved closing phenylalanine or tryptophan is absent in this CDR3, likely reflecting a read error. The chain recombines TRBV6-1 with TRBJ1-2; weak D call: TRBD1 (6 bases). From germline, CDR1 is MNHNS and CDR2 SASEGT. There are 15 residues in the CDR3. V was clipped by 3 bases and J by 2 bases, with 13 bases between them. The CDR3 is CASSDGTGSNYGYTS. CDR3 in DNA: TGTGCCAGCAGTGACGGTACAGGGTCCAACTATGGCTACACCTCC.

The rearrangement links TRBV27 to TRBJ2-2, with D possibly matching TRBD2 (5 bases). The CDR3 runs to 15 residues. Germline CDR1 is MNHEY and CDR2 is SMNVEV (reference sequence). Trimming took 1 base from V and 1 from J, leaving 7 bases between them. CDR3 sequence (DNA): TGTGCCAGCAGTTTATTGGACTGGAACACCGGGGAGCTGTTTTTT. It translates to CASSLLDWNTGELFF.

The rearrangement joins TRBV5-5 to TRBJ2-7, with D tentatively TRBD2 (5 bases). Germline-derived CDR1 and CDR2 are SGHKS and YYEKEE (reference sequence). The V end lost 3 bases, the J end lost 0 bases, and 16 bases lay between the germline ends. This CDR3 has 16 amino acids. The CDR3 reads CASSYPGVGSSYEQYF. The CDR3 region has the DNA TGTGCCAGCAGCTATCCCGGGGTTGGGAGCTCCTACGAGCAGTACTTC.

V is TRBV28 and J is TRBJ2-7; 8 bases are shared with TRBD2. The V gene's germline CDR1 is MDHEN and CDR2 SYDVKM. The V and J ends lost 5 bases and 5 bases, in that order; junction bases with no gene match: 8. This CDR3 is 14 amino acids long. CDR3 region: CASSLPGLVHEQYF. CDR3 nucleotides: TGTGCCAGCAGTCTCCCGGGACTAGTTCACGAGCAGTACTTC.

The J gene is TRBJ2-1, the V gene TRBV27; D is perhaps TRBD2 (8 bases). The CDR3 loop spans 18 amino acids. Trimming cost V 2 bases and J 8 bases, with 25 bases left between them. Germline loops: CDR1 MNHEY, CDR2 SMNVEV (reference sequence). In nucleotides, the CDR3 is TGTGCCAGCAGTTTAAGGGGGCCTTCAATCCGGGGGGGGGATGAGCAGTTCTTC. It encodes CASSLRGPSIRGGDEQFF.

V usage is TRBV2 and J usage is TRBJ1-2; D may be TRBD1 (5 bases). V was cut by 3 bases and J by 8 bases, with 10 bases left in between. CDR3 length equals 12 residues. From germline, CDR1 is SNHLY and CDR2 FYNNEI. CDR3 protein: CASSDDGAGYTF. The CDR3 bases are TGTGCCAGCAGTGATGATGGGGCAGGCTACACCTTC.